Shown below are 14 T cell receptor beta chains from a single sample sequenced in a study of CD8+ T cells in alopecia areata. Stated treatment: oral pan-JAK inhibitor, 5-10 mg twice daily. Sequencing relied on a cDNA template that was reverse transcribed from extracted RNA. TCRdb's table, derived via immunoSEQ multiplex PCR, lists solely in-frame clones and lacks some. The top ten hold approximately 16% of the sample, which has approximately 150,000 clones, 58% seen once. Sequences were derived from CD4+ T cells sorted from blood, sampled at roughly week 58, from a patient treated with tofacitinib. All receptors derive from a human donor with alopecia areata.

As regards this clone: This specimen includes other DNA sequences encoding the same CDR3. The rearrangement links TRBV30 to TRBJ2-6; D is ambiguous. CDR3 size: 13 residues. V was trimmed by 0 bases and J by 2 bases, leaving 2 bases between them. Germline CDR1 GTSNPN, CDR2 SVGIG (reference sequence). The CDR3 loop is CAWSVAGANVLTF. Written as DNA, the CDR3 is TGTGCCTGGAGTGTGGCTGGGGCCAACGTCCTGACTTTC.

V usage is TRBV7-8 and J usage is TRBJ2-7, with 9 nucleotides matching TRBD1. The junction had 7 bases not matched to a gene; V was cut back by 5 bases and J by 2 bases. The CDR3 length is 15 residues. Germline-derived CDR1 and CDR2 are SGHVS and FQNEAQ. The CDR3 loop reads CASSVGTGTPYEQYF. The CDR3 DNA reads as TGTGCCAGCAGCGTAGGGACAGGGACCCCCTACGAGCAGTACTTC.

The DNA of the CDR3 is TGTGCCTGGAGTAGGACGGGGGGTACGAATGAGCAGTTCTTC. Amino acids: CAWSRTGGTNEQFF. The rearrangement joins TRBV30 to TRBJ2-1; 7 bases line up with TRBD2. J lost 7 bases, V lost 2 bases, and 8 bases had no gene match. The germline CDR1 and CDR2 sequences are GTSNPN and SVGIG (reference sequence). The CDR3 has 14 amino acids.

As regards this clone: Distinct nucleotide sequences in the sample also encode this CDR3. This sequence joins TRBV29-1 and TRBJ1-1; tentative D call: TRBD1 (5 bases). Trimming cost V 3 bases and J 0 bases, with 8 bases left between them. CDR1 is SQVTM, CDR2 ANQGSEA, per germline. The CDR3 is made up of 13 amino acids. The CDR3 protein is CSVEGRLNTEAFF. CDR3 nucleotide sequence: TGCAGCGTTGAGGGGCGGCTGAACACTGAAGCTTTCTTT. Using reference TRBV29-1 and TRBJ1-1 for the parts outside the CDR3, the full variable domain is SAVISQKPSRDICQRGTSLTIQCQVDSQVTMMFWYRQQPGQSLTLIATANQGSEATYESGFVIDKFPISRPNLTFSTLTVSNMSPEDSSIYLCSVEGRLNTEAFFGQGTRLTVV.

This clone came up once. The gene calls are TRBV7-9 and TRBJ2-5; 8 bases agree with TRBD1. The V and J ends lost 5 bases and 5 bases, in that order; junction bases with no gene match: 13. Per germline, CDR1 SEHNR and CDR2 FQNEAQ (reference sequence). This CDR3 spans 16 amino acids. DNA of the CDR3: TGTGCCAGCAGCCCTTTCGGGACAGGAAAAATGGAGACCCAGTACTTC. This sequence encodes CASSPFGTGKMETQYF.

The V and J genes are TRBV19 and TRBJ2-5; D unclear. The CDR3 spans 14 residues. From germline, CDR1 is LNHDA and CDR2 SQIVND (reference sequence). With 3 bases removed from V and 2 bases from J, the gap between germline ends came to 10 bases. The CDR3 sequence: CASSIANRQETQYF. CDR3 in DNA: TGTGCCAGTAGTATCGCGAATAGACAAGAGACCCAGTACTTC.

V and J are TRBV5-1 and TRBJ2-7; D remains ambiguous. Germline V gene lookup returns CDR1 SGHRS and CDR2 YFSETQ. The V and J ends lost 0 bases and 2 bases respectively, with 9 bases between them. The CDR3 extends over 14 amino acids. The CDR3 DNA sequence: TGCGCCAGCAGCTTGGACCCAGGAGCCTACGAGCAGTACTTC. Amino acids: CASSLDPGAYEQYF.

This sequence joins TRBV11-2 and TRBJ2-4; D ambiguous. Trimming removed 4 bases from V and 0 bases from J, with 7 bases in between. The CDR3 contains 14 residues. Looked up from germline, CDR1 is SGHAT and CDR2 is FQNNGV. CDR3 residues: CASSSRLAKNIQYF. The CDR3 bases are TGTGCCAGCAGCTCTCGCCTAGCCAAAAACATTCAGTACTTC.

Concerning this clone itself: Additional DNA sequences in this sample encode the identical CDR3. J is TRBJ1-2 and V is TRBV30, with D perhaps TRBD1 (5 bases). CDR1 GTSNPN and CDR2 SVGIG come from the germline V gene (reference sequence). The CDR3 is made up of 12 amino acids. The V end was cut by 2 bases, the J end by 8 bases, with 12 bases between. CDR3 sequence (DNA): TGTGCCTGGAGTCGACAGAGTCTGGGCTACACCTTC. Translated: CAWSRQSLGYTF.

The chain uses TRBV5-1 and TRBJ1-6, with a possible D match to TRBD1 (5 bases). The CDR3 spans 15 residues. Germline V gene lookup returns CDR1 SGHRS and CDR2 YFSETQ. V lost 1 base and J lost 6, with 11 bases in between. The CDR3 region has the DNA TGCGCCAGCAGCTTGAATCTAGGGACTAATTCACCCCTCCACTTT. Its translation is CASSLNLGTNSPLHF.

V is TRBV5-1 and J is TRBJ2-3; D ambiguous. The CDR3 sequence is 13 residues long. Trimming cost V 2 bases and J 2 bases, with 6 bases left between them. CDR1 is SGHRS, CDR2 YFSETQ, per germline. The DNA of the CDR3 is TGCGCCAGCAGCTTCCAAATCACAGATACGCAGTATTTT. As protein: CASSFQITDTQYF.

The V call is TRBV29-1, the J call TRBJ2-3; no clear D gene. The length of the CDR3 is 12 residues. Germline CDR1 is SQVTM and CDR2 is ANQGSEA. V was clipped by 1 base and J by 8 bases, with 10 bases between them. The CDR3 here is CSVEARGVTQYF. The CDR3 DNA reads as TGCAGCGTTGAAGCCAGAGGAGTTACGCAGTATTTT.

V gene TRBV7-9 combines with J gene TRBJ2-5; 9 nucleotides match TRBD2. Germline V lookup: CDR1 SEHNR, CDR2 FQNEAQ (reference sequence). V shed 4 bases and J 3 bases; nucleotides not matched to a gene: 6. This CDR3 comprises 15 residues. The CDR3 loop reads CASSSSERGEETQYF. For the CDR3, the DNA is TGTGCCAGCAGCTCTAGTGAGCGGGGGGAAGAGACCCAGTACTTC.

This clone turned up a few times. V usage is TRBV5-1 and J usage is TRBJ1-2; D is ambiguous. The CDR3 runs 13 residues. Germline lookup yields CDR1 SGHRS and CDR2 YFSETQ. Trimming took 0 bases from V and 7 from J, leaving 10 bases between them. In DNA, the CDR3 is TGCGCCAGCAGCTTGGAGTCCGTTGGTGGCTACACCTTC. It codes for CASSLESVGGYTF.